This T cell receptor beta chain emerged from a study of cytomegalovirus exposure and HLA in healthy donors. The PCR had 60 Vbeta and 13 Jbeta primers. Profiled with immunoSEQ multiplex PCR; TCRdb holds only in-frame clones, not every one. The table lists 130,000 to 150,000 clones, roughly three quarters of them singletons. With regard to this clone: The antigen is undetermined.

Study-wide findings and caveats: Analysis was carried out at a later point, and it linked a missense DCLRE1C variant to TCR beta V- and J-gene trimming. In an earlier analysis, productive rearrangement rates for most beta V segments clustered near 90% or 30%. Rare TCR sequences dominated, though some public TCRs recurred in many donors.

The CDR3 totals 14 residues. The germline V gene has CDR1 KGHSH and CDR2 LQKENI. Between the trimmed V and J ends, which lost 6 bases and 1 base, there was a span of 12 bases. The receptor was isolated from a woman between 45 and 65 years old in good health and CMV-seronegative. The source material was PBMCs. The V call is TRBV18, the J call TRBJ2-5, with a possible D match to TRBD1 (7 bases). The DNA of the CDR3 is TGTGCCAGCTCTCCAGGGGGAGGCCAAGAGACCCAGTACTTC. It is translated as CASSPGGGQETQYF. Complete variable domain (other parts from reference TRBV18 and TRBJ2-5): NAGVMQNPRHLVRRRGQEARLRCSPMKGHSHVYWYRQLPEEGLKFMVYLQKENIIDESGMPKERFSAEFPKEGPSILRIQQVVRGDSAAYFCASSPGGGQETQYFGPGTRLLVL.